This T cell receptor beta chain was recovered during a study of cytomegalovirus exposure and HLA in healthy donors. Primers included in the PCR were 60 Vbeta and 13 Jbeta primers. Data came from immunoSEQ multiplex PCR; TCRdb stores just in-frame clones and leaves some out. The table lists tens of thousands of clones, approximately 79% of them singletons, with around 2.5% in the top ten. The V gene's germline CDR1 is SNHLY and CDR2 FYNNEI. V lost 4 bases and J lost 6; bases outside the gene matches: 6. The CDR3 runs 14 residues. This clone was picked up one time. The rearrangement joins TRBV2 to TRBJ1-2; 9 bases match TRBD1. The receptor was isolated from a young man in good health and CMV-seronegative. The sequenced material came from PBMCs. CDR3 coding DNA: TGTGCCAGCAGTGCTGGTACAGGGGGCAATGGCTACACCTTC. It encodes CASSAGTGGNGYTF.